These 14 T cell receptor beta chains came from one sample sequenced in a study of T cell changes during pregnancy in multiple sclerosis (dated by TCRdb to between 2018 and 2021). The method behind the library was the immunoSEQ multiplex PCR assay. TCRdb obtained this table from immuneACCESS and retained in-frame rearrangements with V and J assigned. These tables miss some clones; where compared with another copy, unresolved V genes account for less than half of the shortfall, and the remainder is unexplained. For this sample there are around 59,000 clones; roughly 93% appear just once. The ten largest clones add up to around 4% of the sample. The material was CD8+ T cells from peripheral blood mononuclear cells, obtained in the second trimester of pregnancy. These receptors came from a female donor with multiple sclerosis, enrolled in a pregnancy study.

The V and J genes are TRBV5-4 and TRBJ1-1; 9 positions match TRBD1. Germline V lookup: CDR1 SGHNT, CDR2 YYREEE (reference sequence). V was pared by 1 base and J by 6 bases, with 4 bases of the junction left unmatched. CDR3 length equals 14 residues. The CDR3 here is CASSLTGGMAEAFF. DNA for the CDR3: TGTGCCAGCAGCTTGACAGGGGGCATGGCTGAAGCTTTCTTT. The complete variable domain, with remaining parts taken from reference TRBV5-4 and TRBJ1-1, reads ETGVTQSPTHLIKTRGQQVTLRCSSQSGHNTVSWYQQALGQGPQFIFQYYREEENGRGNFPPRFSGLQFPNYSSELNVNALELDDSALYLCASSLTGGMAEAFFGQGTRLTVV.

The chain combines TRBV29-1 with TRBJ1-1; 9 bases map to TRBD1. Germline CDR1 SQVTM, CDR2 ANQGSEA. The CDR3 runs 17 residues. V shed 1 base and J 7 bases; nucleotides not matched to a gene: 16. The CDR3 DNA follows: TGCAGCGTTGAAGGGACAGGGGATGGCGGGTCTACGGGTGAAGCTTTCTTT. This sequence encodes CSVEGTGDGGSTGEAFF.

The J gene is TRBJ2-7, the V gene TRBV29-1; D is possibly TRBD1 (5 bases). With 4 bases removed from V and 5 bases from J, the gap between germline ends came to 6 bases. The CDR3 consists of 10 residues. Germline CDR1 SQVTM, CDR2 ANQGSEA. This CDR3 is CSVAGNEQYF. The DNA of the CDR3 is TGCAGCGTTGCAGGGAACGAGCAGTACTTC.

J is TRBJ2-7 and V is TRBV7-8, with 9 bases lining up with TRBD1. V dropped 5 bases and J dropped 3; count of bases not matched to a gene: 8. The CDR3 runs 15 residues. The germline gives CDR1 SGHVS, CDR2 FQNEAQ. The CDR3 DNA follows: TGTGCCAGCAGCCCGTCGACAGGGGGAGACTACGAGCAGTACTTC. Translation gives CASSPSTGGDYEQYF. The whole variable domain, remainder taken from reference TRBV7-8 and TRBJ2-7, is GAGVSQSPRYKVAKRGQDVALRCDPISGHVSLFWYQQALGQGPEFLTYFQNEAQLDKSGLPSDRFFAERPEGSVSTLKIQRTQQEDSAVYLCASSPSTGGDYEQYFGPGTRLTVT.

The V and J genes are TRBV10-2 and TRBJ1-2; TRBD1 matches at 7 bases. The trim removed 5 bases at V and 4 bases at J, leaving 13 bases unmatched. The germline V gene encodes CDR1 WSHSY and CDR2 SAAADI. The CDR3 spans 16 residues. CDR3 amino acids: CASSRQGDMVGYGYTF. Here the CDR3 DNA reads TGCGCCAGCAGTCGCCAGGGGGATATGGTCGGCTATGGCTACACCTTC.

J is TRBJ1-4 and V is TRBV7-9; 10 bases are shared with TRBD1. Germline V gene data show CDR1 as SEHNR and CDR2 as FQNEAQ (reference sequence). Trimming removed 7 bases from V and 0 bases from J; junction bases left unmatched: 5. This CDR3 has 16 amino acids. The CDR3 spells CASIRTGGSTNEKLFF. DNA of the CDR3: TGTGCCAGCATCCGGACAGGGGGGTCAACTAATGAAAAACTGTTTTTT.

The gene calls are TRBV27 and TRBJ2-2, with D possibly TRBD2 on 5 matching bases. V gave up 8 bases and J gave up 0 bases, with 13 bases separating them. The CDR3 totals 15 residues. Looked up from germline, CDR1 is MNHEY and CDR2 is SMNVEV (reference sequence). Here the CDR3 reads CASSLGGPNTGELFF. CDR3 in DNA: TGTGCCAGCTCCCTCGGCGGGCCGAACACCGGGGAGCTGTTTTTT.

This clone was counted only a few times. The V and J genes are TRBV7-9 and TRBJ2-1; 11 nucleotides match TRBD2. This CDR3 has 16 residues. V shed 5 bases, J shed 7 bases, and the junction held 10 bases outside the gene matches. Germline V gene sequence: CDR1 SEHNR, CDR2 FQNEAQ (reference sequence). The CDR3 sequence is CASSDVAGGPTNEQFF. The CDR3 DNA follows: TGTGCCAGCAGCGATGTAGCGGGGGGGCCCACAAATGAGCAGTTCTTC.

The chain joins TRBV7-6 to TRBJ2-2; perhaps TRBD2 as D (6 bases). V lost 5 bases and J lost 4, with 17 bases in between. The CDR3 runs 16 residues. In germline, CDR1 is SGHVS, CDR2 FNYEAQ. Here the CDR3 reads CASSTEGFGTTGELFF. Here the CDR3 DNA reads TGTGCCAGCAGCACGGAGGGGTTTGGGACCACCGGGGAGCTGTTTTTT.

The chain couples TRBV7-8 to TRBJ1-3; unclear D gene. The CDR3 consists of 18 residues. The germline V gene has CDR1 SGHVS and CDR2 FQNEAQ. V lost 5 bases and J 0 bases, leaving 20 bases between the germline ends. This chain's CDR3 is CASSPPSWAGDSGNTIYF. The CDR3 region has the DNA TGTGCCAGCAGCCCACCCTCGTGGGCAGGCGACTCTGGAAACACCATATATTTT.

This clone was counted a few times. The genes are TRBV30 and TRBJ1-5; maybe TRBD1 (6 bases). Trimming pared 0 bases from V and 4 bases from J, leaving 16 bases between. From germline, CDR1 is GTSNPN and CDR2 SVGIG (reference sequence). The CDR3 extends over 16 amino acids. The CDR3 is CAWSVDRTRRNQPQHF. CDR3 nucleotides: TGTGCCTGGAGTGTCGACAGGACGAGGAGGAATCAGCCCCAGCATTTT.

The chain combines TRBV29-1 with TRBJ2-1, with 7 nucleotides matching TRBD1. V was pared by 7 bases and J by 1 base, with 7 bases of the junction left unmatched. CDR3 length: 14 amino acids. The germline V gene encodes CDR1 SQVTM and CDR2 ANQGSEA. The CDR3 loop reads CSAPTGTSYNEQFF. The CDR3 bases are TGCAGCGCCCCGACAGGGACGTCCTACAATGAGCAGTTCTTC.

Comment on this clone: The junction departs from the called germline gene at one end, perhaps through a read error. The V gene is TRBV4-3, the J gene TRBJ1-4; D gene uncertain. The CDR3 consists of 16 residues. In germline, CDR1 is LGHNA, CDR2 YSLEER. The CDR3 spells CASSQDRLVTNEKLFF. DNA of the CDR3: TGCGCCAGCAGCCAAGATCGATTGGTGACTAATGAGAAACTGTTTTTT.

The chain links TRBV13 to TRBJ1-6; D remains ambiguous. V was trimmed by 0 bases and J by 4 bases, leaving 7 bases between them. The CDR3 extends over 15 amino acids. CDR1 and CDR2 from the germline V gene are PRHDT and FYEKMQ (reference sequence). CDR3 protein: CASSLGQKYNSPLHF. Here the CDR3 DNA reads TGTGCCAGCAGCTTAGGTCAAAAATATAATTCACCCCTCCACTTT. Variable domain in full (rest from reference TRBV13 and TRBJ1-6): AAGVIQSPRHLIKEKRETATLKCYPIPRHDTVYWYQQGPGQDPQFLISFYEKMQSDKGSIPDRFSAQQFSDYHSELNMSSLELGDSALYFCASSLGQKYNSPLHFGNGTRLTVT.